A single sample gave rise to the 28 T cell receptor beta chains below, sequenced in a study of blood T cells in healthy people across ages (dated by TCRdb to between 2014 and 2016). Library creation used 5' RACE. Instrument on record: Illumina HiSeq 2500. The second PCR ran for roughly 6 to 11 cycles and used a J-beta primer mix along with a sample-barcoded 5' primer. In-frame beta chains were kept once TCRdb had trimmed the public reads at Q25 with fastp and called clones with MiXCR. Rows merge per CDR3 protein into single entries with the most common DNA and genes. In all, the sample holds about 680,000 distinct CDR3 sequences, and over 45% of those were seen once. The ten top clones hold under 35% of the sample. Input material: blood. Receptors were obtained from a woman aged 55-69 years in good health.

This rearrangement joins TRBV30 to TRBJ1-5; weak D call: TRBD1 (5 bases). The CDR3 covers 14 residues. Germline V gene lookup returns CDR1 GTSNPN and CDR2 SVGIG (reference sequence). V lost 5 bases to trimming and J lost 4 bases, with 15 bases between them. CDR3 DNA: TGTGCCTGGGGGGCACCGGGTAAGAATCAGCCCCAGCATTTT. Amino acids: CAWGAPGKNQPQHF.

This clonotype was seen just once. CDR3 protein: CSARGLLTQVSTEAFF. CDR3 coding DNA: TGCAGTGCTAGAGGGCTGCTGACTCAGGTAAGCACTGAAGCTTTCTTT. The chain recombines TRBV20-1 with TRBJ1-1; no reliable D call. CDR1 is DFQATT and CDR2 is SNEGSKA in the germline V gene (reference sequence). This CDR3 is built from 16 residues. V dropped 1 base and J dropped 4 bases, with 19 bases sitting between them.

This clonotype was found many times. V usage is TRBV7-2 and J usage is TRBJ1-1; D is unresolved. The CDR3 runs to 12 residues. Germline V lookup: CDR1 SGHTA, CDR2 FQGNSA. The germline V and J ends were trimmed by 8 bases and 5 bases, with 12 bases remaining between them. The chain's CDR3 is CASSLGRTEAFF. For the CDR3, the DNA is TGTGCCAGCTCCTTGGGTCGAACTGAAGCTTTCTTT.

CDR3 nucleotide sequence: TGTGCCAGCAGCTCTTGGACTGAAAACACTGAAGCTTTCTTT. Translating it yields CASSSWTENTEAFF. This chain links TRBV14 with TRBJ1-1, with no clear D. Trimming pared 5 bases from V and 2 bases from J, leaving 12 bases between. Germline V gives CDR1 SGHDN, CDR2 FVKESK. The CDR3 length is 14 residues. Variable domain in full (rest from reference TRBV14 and TRBJ1-1): EAGVTQFPSHSVIEKGQTVTLRCDPISGHDNLYWYRRVMGKEIKFLLHFVKESKQDESGMPNNRFLAERTGGTYSTLKVQPAELEDSGVYFCASSSWTENTEAFFGQGTRLTVV.

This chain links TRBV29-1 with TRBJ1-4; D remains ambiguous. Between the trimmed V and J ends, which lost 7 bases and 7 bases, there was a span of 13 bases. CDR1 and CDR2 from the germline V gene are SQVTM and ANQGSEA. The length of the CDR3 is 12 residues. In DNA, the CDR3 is TGCAGCGCCTCGGATGGGTCTGAAAAACTGTTTTTT. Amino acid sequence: CSASDGSEKLFF.

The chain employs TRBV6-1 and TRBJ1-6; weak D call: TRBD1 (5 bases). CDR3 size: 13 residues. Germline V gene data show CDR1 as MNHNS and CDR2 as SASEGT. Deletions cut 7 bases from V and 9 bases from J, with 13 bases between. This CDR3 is CASKEGAGSPLHF. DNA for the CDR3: TGTGCCAGCAAAGAAGGGGCGGGTTCACCCCTCCACTTT.

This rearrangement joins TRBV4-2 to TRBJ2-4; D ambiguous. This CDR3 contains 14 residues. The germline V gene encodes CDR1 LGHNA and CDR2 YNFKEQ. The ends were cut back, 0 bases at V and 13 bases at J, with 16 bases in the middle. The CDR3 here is CASSQDQTLDPQYF. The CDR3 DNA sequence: TGTGCCAGCAGCCAAGATCAGACTCTCGATCCACAGTACTTC.

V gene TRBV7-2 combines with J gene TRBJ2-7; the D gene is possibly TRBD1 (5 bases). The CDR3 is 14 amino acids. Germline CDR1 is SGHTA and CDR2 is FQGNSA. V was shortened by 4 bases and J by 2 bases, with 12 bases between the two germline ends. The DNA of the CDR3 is TGTGCCAGCAGCTACCCGACAGCAGCCTACGAGCAGTACTTC. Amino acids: CASSYPTAAYEQYF.

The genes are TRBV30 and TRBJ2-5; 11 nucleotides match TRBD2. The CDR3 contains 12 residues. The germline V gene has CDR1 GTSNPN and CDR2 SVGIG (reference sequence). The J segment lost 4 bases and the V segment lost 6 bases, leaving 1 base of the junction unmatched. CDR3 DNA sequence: TGTGCCTGTAGCGGGAGGGTAGAGACCCAGTACTTC. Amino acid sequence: CACSGRVETQYF.

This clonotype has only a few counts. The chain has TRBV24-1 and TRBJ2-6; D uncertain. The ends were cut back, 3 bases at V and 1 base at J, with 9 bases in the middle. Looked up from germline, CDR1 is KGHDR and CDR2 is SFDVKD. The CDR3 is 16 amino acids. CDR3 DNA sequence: TGTGCCACCAGTGATCCCGCCCTATCTGGGGCCAACGTCCTGACTTTC. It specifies CATSDPALSGANVLTF.

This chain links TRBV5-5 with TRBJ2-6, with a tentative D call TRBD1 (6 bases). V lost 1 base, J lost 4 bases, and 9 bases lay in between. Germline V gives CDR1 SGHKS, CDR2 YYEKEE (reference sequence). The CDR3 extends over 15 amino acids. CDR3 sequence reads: CASSLSGVGANVLTF. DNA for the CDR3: TGTGCCAGCAGCTTGTCAGGGGTAGGGGCCAACGTCCTGACTTTC. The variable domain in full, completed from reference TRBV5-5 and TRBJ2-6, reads DAGVTQSPTHLIKTRGQQVTLRCSPISGHKSVSWYQQVLGQGPQFIFQYYEKEERGRGNFPDRFSARQFPNYSSELNVNALLLGDSALYLCASSLSGVGANVLTFGAGSRLTVL.

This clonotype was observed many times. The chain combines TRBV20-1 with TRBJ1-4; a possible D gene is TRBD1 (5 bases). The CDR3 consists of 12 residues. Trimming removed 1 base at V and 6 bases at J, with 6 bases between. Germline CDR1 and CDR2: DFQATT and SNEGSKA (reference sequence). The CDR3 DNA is TGCAGTGCTAGAGCCAGGGATGAAAAACTGTTTTTT. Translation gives CSARARDEKLFF.

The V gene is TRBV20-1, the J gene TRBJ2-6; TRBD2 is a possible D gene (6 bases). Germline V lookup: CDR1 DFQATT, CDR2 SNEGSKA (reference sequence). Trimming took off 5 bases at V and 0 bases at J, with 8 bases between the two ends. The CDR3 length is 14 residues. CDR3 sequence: CSAYGGSGANVLTF. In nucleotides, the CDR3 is TGCAGTGCTTACGGGGGCTCTGGGGCCAACGTCCTGACTTTC.

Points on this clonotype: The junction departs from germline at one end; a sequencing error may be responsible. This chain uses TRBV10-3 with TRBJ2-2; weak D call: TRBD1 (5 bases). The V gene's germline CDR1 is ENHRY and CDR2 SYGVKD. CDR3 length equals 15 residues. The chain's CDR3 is CAISELTANTVELFF. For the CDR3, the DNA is TGTGCCATCAGTGAGTTGACAGCGAACACCGTGGAGCTGTTTTTT.

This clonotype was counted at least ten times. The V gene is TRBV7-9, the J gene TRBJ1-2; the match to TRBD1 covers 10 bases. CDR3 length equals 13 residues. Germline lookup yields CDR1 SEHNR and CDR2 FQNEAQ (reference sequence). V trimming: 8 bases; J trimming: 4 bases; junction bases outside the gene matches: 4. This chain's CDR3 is CASGGTGVYGYTF. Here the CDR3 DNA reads TGTGCCAGCGGGGGGACAGGGGTCTATGGCTACACCTTC.

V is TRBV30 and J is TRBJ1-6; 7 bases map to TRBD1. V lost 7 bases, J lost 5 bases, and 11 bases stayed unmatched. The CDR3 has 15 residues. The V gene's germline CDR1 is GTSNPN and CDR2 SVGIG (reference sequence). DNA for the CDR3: TGTGCCTCACGGGCACAGGGGCTGGATAATTCACCCCTCCACTTT. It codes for CASRAQGLDNSPLHF. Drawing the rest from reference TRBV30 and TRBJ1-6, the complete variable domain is SQTIHQWPATLVQPVGSPLSLECTVEGTSNPNLYWYRQAAGRGLQLLFYSVGIGQISSEVPQNLSASRPQDRQFILSSKKLLLSDSGFYLCASRAQGLDNSPLHFGNGTRLTVT.

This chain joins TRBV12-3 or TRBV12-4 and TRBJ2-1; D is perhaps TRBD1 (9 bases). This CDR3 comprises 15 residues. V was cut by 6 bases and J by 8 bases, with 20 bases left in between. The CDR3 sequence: CASSRGGQGIYEQFF. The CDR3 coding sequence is TGTGCCAGCAGCCGGGGGGGACAGGGCATTTATGAGCAGTTCTTC.

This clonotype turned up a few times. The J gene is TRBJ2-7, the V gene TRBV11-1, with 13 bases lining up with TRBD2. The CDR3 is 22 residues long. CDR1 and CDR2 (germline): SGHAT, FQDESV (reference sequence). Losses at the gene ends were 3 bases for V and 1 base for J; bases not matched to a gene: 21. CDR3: CASSFLASSSGTSGKGSYEQYF. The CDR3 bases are TGTGCCAGCAGCTTCCTCGCGAGCTCCTCCGGGACTAGCGGGAAAGGGTCCTACGAGCAGTACTTC. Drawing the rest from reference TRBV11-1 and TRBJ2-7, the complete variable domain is EAEVAQSPRYKITEKSQAVAFWCDPISGHATLYWYRQILGQGPELLVQFQDESVVDDSQLPKDRFSAERLKGVDSTLKIQPAELGDSAMYLCASSFLASSSGTSGKGSYEQYFGPGTRLTVT.

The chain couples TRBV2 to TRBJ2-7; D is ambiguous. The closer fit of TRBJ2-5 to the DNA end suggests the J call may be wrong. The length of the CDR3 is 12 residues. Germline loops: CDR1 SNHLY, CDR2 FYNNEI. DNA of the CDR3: TGTGCCGTTCGACCAGATGGAGAGACCCAGTACTTC. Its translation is CAVRPDGETQYF.

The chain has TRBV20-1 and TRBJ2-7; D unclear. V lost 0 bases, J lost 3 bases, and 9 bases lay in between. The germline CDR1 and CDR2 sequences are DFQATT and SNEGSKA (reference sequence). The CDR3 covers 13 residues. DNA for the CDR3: TGCAGTGCTAGAGATCGGCACGACTACGAGCAGTACTTC. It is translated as CSARDRHDYEQYF.

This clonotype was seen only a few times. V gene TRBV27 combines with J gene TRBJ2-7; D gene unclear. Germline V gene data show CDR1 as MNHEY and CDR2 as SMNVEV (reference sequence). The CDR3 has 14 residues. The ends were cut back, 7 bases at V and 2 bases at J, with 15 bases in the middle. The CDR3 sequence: CASNGLGNPYEQYF. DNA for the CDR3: TGTGCCAGCAATGGGTTAGGAAACCCCTACGAGCAGTACTTC.

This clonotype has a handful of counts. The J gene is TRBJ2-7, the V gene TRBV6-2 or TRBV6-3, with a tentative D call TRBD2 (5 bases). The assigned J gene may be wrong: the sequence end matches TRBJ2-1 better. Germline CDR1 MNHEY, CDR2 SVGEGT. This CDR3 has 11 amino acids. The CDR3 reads CASSYRGEQFF. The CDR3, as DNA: TGTGCCAGCAGTTATCGGGGTGAGCAGTTCTTC.

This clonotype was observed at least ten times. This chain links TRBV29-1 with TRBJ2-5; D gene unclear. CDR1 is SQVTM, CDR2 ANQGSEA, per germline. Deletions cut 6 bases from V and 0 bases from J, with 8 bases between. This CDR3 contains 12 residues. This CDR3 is CSVKQNQETQYF. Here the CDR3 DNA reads TGCAGCGTCAAACAGAACCAAGAGACCCAGTACTTC.

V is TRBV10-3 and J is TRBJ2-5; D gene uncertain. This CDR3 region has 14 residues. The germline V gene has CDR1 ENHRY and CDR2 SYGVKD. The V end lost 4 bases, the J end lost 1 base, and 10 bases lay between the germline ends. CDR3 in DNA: TGTGCCATCAGTGGTCCAGCGATCCAAGAGACCCAGTACTTC. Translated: CAISGPAIQETQYF.

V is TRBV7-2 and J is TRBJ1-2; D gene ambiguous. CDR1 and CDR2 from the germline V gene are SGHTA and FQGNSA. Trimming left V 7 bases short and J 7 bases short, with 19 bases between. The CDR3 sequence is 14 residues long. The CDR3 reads CASTSGGQSAGYTF. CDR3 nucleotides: TGTGCCAGCACCTCGGGAGGGCAGAGTGCTGGCTACACCTTC.

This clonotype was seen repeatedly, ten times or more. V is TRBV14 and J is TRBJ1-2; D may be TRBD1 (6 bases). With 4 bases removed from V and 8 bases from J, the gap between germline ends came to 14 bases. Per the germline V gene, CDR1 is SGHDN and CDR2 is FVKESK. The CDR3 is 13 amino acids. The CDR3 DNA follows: TGTGCCAGCAGCCCTGACGGGACATACGGCTACACCTTC. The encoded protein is CASSPDGTYGYTF.

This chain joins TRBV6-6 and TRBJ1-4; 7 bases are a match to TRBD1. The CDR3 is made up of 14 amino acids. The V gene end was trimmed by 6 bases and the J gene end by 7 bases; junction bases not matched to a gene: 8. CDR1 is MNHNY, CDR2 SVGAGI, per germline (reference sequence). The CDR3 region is CASSLQGYGEKLFF. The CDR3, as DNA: TGTGCCAGCAGCCTACAGGGGTACGGTGAAAAACTGTTTTTT.

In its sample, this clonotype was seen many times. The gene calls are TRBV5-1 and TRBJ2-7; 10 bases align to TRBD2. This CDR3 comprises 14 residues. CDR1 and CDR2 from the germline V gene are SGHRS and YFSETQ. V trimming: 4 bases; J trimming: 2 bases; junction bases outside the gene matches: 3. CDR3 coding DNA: TGCGCCAGCAGCCCACTAGCGGGAACCTACGAGCAGTACTTC. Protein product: CASSPLAGTYEQYF.